These T cell receptor beta chains were read from a single sample in a study of cytomegalovirus exposure and HLA in healthy donors. Assay used: immunoSEQ multiplex PCR; TCRdb lists only in-frame clones, some missing. This table has around 170,000 clones, more than 75% appearing once. The sample taken for sequencing was PBMCs. The receptors were sampled from a woman between 25 and 40 years old in good health and CMV-seropositive. The CDR3 runs from the conserved cysteine through the conserved F or W. Each record gives: J gene, clone size, D gene, V gene, CDR3 DNA, CDR3 protein. The D gene is left open where the match is weak. The size of a clone is reported for some rows only, either as once, few or many, or as a class for expanded clones.

>TRBJ1-6|NA|NA|TRBV9
TGTGCCAGCAGCGTGAGACAGGTCGATTCACCCCTCCACTTT
CASSVRQVDSPLHF
>TRBJ2-1|few|TRBD1|TRBV7-8
TGTGCCAGCAGCTATATTCCGGGACAGGGGACCAATGAGCAGTTCTTC
CASSYIPGQGTNEQFF
>TRBJ2-7|once|TRBD1|TRBV19
TGTGCCAGTACCGTATCCTCGGACAGGGCCTACGAGCAGTACTTC
CASTVSSDRAYEQYF
>TRBJ2-7|NA|TRBD1|TRBV10-2
TGCGCCAGCAGTCGCGTTGGACAGGTGGGGGCTGTCGAGCAGTACTTC
CASSRVGQVGAVEQYF
>TRBJ2-2|NA|TRBD1|TRBV7-9
TGTGCCAGCAGCCCCGTGGGACAGAGAAACACCGGGGAGCTGTTTTTT
CASSPVGQRNTGELFF
>TRBJ2-1|NA|NA|TRBV11-3
TGTGCCAGCAGCTTCCGCGACCTGACAGAAATCTACAATGAGCAGTTCTTC
CASSFRDLTEIYNEQFF
>TRBJ1-2|NA|NA|TRBV1
TGCACCAGCAGCCTGGAGGCAGGGGGACCCGGTAGCTATGGCTACACCTTC
CTSSLEAGGPGSYGYTF
>TRBJ2-3|NA|NA|TRBV7-8
TGTGCCAGCAGCCAGGGGGCGGGGGGGGTCACAGATACGCAGTATTTT
CASSQGAGGVTDTQYF
>TRBJ1-6|NA|NA|TRBV6-4
TGTGCCAGCAGTGACGGGCGGGTGGATTCACCCCTCCACTTT
CASSDGRVDSPLHF
>TRBJ2-7|NA|TRBD2|TRBV11-2
TGTGCCAGCAGCTTAGGACTAGCGGGATACGAGCAGTACTTC
CASSLGLAGYEQYF
>TRBJ1-1|few|NA|TRBV7-3
TGTGCCAGCAGCTTAACCCCCAGGGACACTGAAGCTTTCTTT
CASSLTPRDTEAFF
>TRBJ2-5|NA|NA|TRBV6-6
TGTGCCTCCGAGGGGGGGGACCAAGAGACCCAGTACTTC
CASEGGDQETQYF
>TRBJ2-7|NA|TRBD2|TRBV27
TGTGCCAGCAGTCCATTAGCGGGGACGATCTCCTACGAGCAGTACTTC
CASSPLAGTISYEQYF
>TRBJ2-3|NA|NA|TRBV7-2
TGTGCCAGCAGCTTCCCGGGGGTTGGTTCAGATACGCAGTATTTT
CASSFPGVGSDTQYF
>TRBJ2-7|NA|TRBD1|TRBV6-5
TGTGCCAGCACCAGGGGGTCCTCCTACGAGCAGTACTTC
CASTRGSSYEQYF
>TRBJ1-6|NA|TRBD1|TRBV19
TGTGCCAGTAGTAACACAGGGGGCCTTTCACCCCTCCACTTT
CASSNTGGLSPLHF
>TRBJ1-2|NA|NA|TRBV7-9
TGTGCCAGCAGCTTAGCGCGGCAGGGCTATGGCTACACCTTC
CASSLARQGYGYTF
>TRBJ2-7|NA|TRBD1|TRBV5-3
TGTGCCAGAAGCCTAAAGGACAGGGTGGTGTACGAGCAGTACTTC
CARSLKDRVVYEQYF
>TRBJ2-5|few|NA|TRBV7-2
TGTGCCAGCAGCCGGGACACGGGTTTGGGAGAGACCCAGTACTTC
CASSRDTGLGETQYF
>TRBJ2-2|few|NA|TRBV2
TGTGCCAGCAGTGAAGGAGGCGGGACCGGGGAGCTGTTTTTT
CASSEGGGTGELFF
>TRBJ2-2|NA|TRBD1|TRBV5-6
TGTGCCAGCAGCTTTGGGACAGGGGTTACCGGGGAGCTGTTTTTT
CASSFGTGVTGELFF
>TRBJ2-7|few|NA|TRBV28
TGTGCCAGCAGTTTAAGTGGGCAGCCAGTCCACGAGCAGTACTTC
CASSLSGQPVHEQYF
>TRBJ2-2|NA|NA|TRBV30
TGTGCCTGGAGTCAATGGGACTTGAACACCGGGGAGCTGTTTTTT
CAWSQWDLNTGELFF
>TRBJ2-7|few|NA|TRBV28
TGTGCCAGCAGTTTATTAATTCGAGGGAGGTTCCACGAGCAGTACTTC
CASSLLIRGRFHEQYF
>TRBJ1-1|NA|NA|TRBV7-2
TGTGCCAGCAGCTTAGGGGGGACTACTACACGCGCTTTCTTT
CASSLGGTTTRAFF
>TRBJ2-7|NA|TRBD2|TRBV4-1
TGCGCCAGCAGCCAATCCGGGGGGGCCAAGTACGAGCAGTACTTC
CASSQSGGAKYEQYF
>TRBJ1-4|few|NA|TRBV19
TGTGCCAGTAGTGGGACCCTTGCGGGGGTCCCCTCTTTTTTT
CASSGTLAGVPSFF
>TRBJ2-7|NA|TRBD1|TRBV6-5
TGTGCCAGCAGCCCAAGGACAGGGGGCGTCTACGAGCAGTACTTC
CASSPRTGGVYEQYF
>TRBJ2-7|NA|TRBD1|TRBV2
TGTGCCAGCAGTGAGGACAGGGGCTTCACCTACGAGCAGTACTTC
CASSEDRGFTYEQYF
>TRBJ1-2|NA|NA|TRBV28
TGTGCCAGCAGGAGACCAAGGCAGGGGCGCAACTATGGCTACACCTTC
CASRRPRQGRNYGYTF
>TRBJ1-5|NA|NA|TRBV27
TGTGCCAGCAGTTTATCGCGAGGGGGATATCAGCCCCAGCATTTT
CASSLSRGGYQPQHF
>TRBJ1-2|NA|TRBD1|TRBV12-5
TGTGCTAGTGGTTTGCCCCGGACAGGGCTGTTAATGGCTAACTATGGCTACACCTTC
CASGLPRTGLLMANYGYTF
>TRBJ1-2|NA|NA|TRBV5-6
TGTGCCAGCAGGGGACAAGGGGCCTATGGCTACACCTTC
CASRGQGAYGYTF
>TRBJ2-5|NA|TRBD2|TRBV27
TGTGCCAGCAGTTGGACTAGCGGGTCCGTTGGGGCCCAGTACTTC
CASSWTSGSVGAQYF
>TRBJ2-7|NA|TRBD1|TRBV5-1
TGCGCCAGCAGCTTTTCCGGGACAGGGATACTCCGGAAGGACGAGCAGTACTTC
CASSFSGTGILRKDEQYF
>TRBJ2-5|NA|NA|TRBV27
TGTGCCAAAGACTCCCAAGAGACCCAGTACTTC
CAKDSQETQYF
>TRBJ2-7|once|TRBD2|TRBV7-2
TGTGCCAGCGGGACTAGCGGGGGTGTCCTCGAGCAGTACTTC
CASGTSGGVLEQYF
>TRBJ1-1|NA|NA|TRBV9
TGTGCCAGCAGCGTACCGGGTTCGGCTGAAGCTTTCTTT
CASSVPGSAEAFF
>TRBJ2-2|NA|TRBD2|TRBV9
TGTGCCAGCAGCGTAGTGGGGGGGGTAGGGGAGCTGTTTTTT
CASSVVGGVGELFF
>TRBJ1-6|NA|TRBD1|TRBV19
TGTGCCAGTAGCCTCGGGACAGACACTAATTCACCCCTCCACTTT
CASSLGTDTNSPLHF
>TRBJ2-3|NA|NA|TRBV10-3
TGTGCCATCAGTGAAACGGACATCCCCAAGGATACGCAGTATTTT
CAISETDIPKDTQYF